Listed here are 18 T cell receptor beta chains from one sample, sequenced in a study of regulatory T cells in long-lasting Graves disease. The time point is: newly diagnosed GD, antithyroid drugs for less than 3 months. Preparation of the TCR library used RNA extracted from PBMCs. Investigators prepared the TCR beta libraries by applying iRepertoire HTBI primers and Arm-PCR of CDR3 regions. TCRdb reanalysed the multiplex PCR reads using MiXCR and keeps one entry per CDR3 protein. The sample has fewer than 650,000 distinct CDR3 sequences, 15% to 20% seen once. Another study also made use of these data, one on T cells in Graves' hyperthyroidism and ophthalmopathy.

Specimen: peripheral blood mononuclear cells (PBMCs), collected at new diagnosis, from a patient treated with antithyroid drugs. These receptors were taken from a woman aged 25 to 39 with Graves disease.

The chain combines TRBV25-1 with TRBJ1-5; D not certain. Germline V gene lookup returns CDR1 MGHDK and CDR2 SYGVNS. The length of the CDR3 is 9 residues. The V and J ends lost 9 bases and 5 bases respectively, with 2 bases between them. The CDR3 nucleotides are TGTGCCAGGGATCAGCCCCAGCATTTT. It codes for CARDQPQHF.

This clonotype was seen repeatedly, ten times or more. The chain couples TRBV6-2 or TRBV6-3 to TRBJ2-2; D may correspond to TRBD1 or TRBD2 (5 bases each). Germline CDR1 is MNHEY and CDR2 is SVGEGT. CDR3 size: 16 residues. Trimming cost V 5 bases and J 1 base, with 14 bases left between them. CDR3 nucleotides: TGTGCCAGCAGTGAAGTCCGGGGCAAGAACACCGGGGAGCTGTTTTTT. Its protein product is CASSEVRGKNTGELFF.

At least ten counts were recorded for this clonotype. The rearrangement links TRBV29-1 to TRBJ2-5; 12 bases map to TRBD1. Germline assignment: CDR1 SQVTM and CDR2 ANQGSEA. This CDR3 spans 14 amino acids. V dropped 6 bases and J dropped 4; count of bases not matched to a gene: 6. Here the CDR3 DNA reads TGCAGCGTAGGGACAGGGGGCTGGGGAGAGACCCAGTACTTC. It translates to CSVGTGGWGETQYF. Variable domain in full (rest from reference TRBV29-1 and TRBJ2-5): SAVISQKPSRDICQRGTSLTIQCQVDSQVTMMFWYRQQPGQSLTLIATANQGSEATYESGFVIDKFPISRPNLTFSTLTVSNMSPEDSSIYLCSVGTGGWGETQYFGPGTRLLVL.

This clonotype has just a few counts. The chain recombines TRBV7-2 with TRBJ2-7, with 8 bases lining up with TRBD1. Germline assignment: CDR1 SGHTA and CDR2 FQGNSA. V shed 4 bases, J shed 4 bases, and the junction held 9 bases outside the gene matches. The CDR3 consists of 15 residues. As DNA, the CDR3 is TGTGCCAGCAGCTCATCAGGGGGCGCCGAGTACGAGCAGTACTTC. This sequence encodes CASSSSGGAEYEQYF.

This clonotype was counted ten times or more. This chain joins TRBV24-1 and TRBJ2-2; D is uncertain. V dropped 9 bases and J dropped 4 bases, with 8 bases sitting between them. Germline loops: CDR1 KGHDR, CDR2 SFDVKD. The CDR3 totals 12 residues. In nucleotides, the CDR3 is TGTGCCACCCAGTCGCTCACCGGGGAGCTGTTTTTT. Protein sequence: CATQSLTGELFF.

This clonotype was seen more than once but under ten times. The V call is TRBV12-3 or TRBV12-4, the J call TRBJ2-1, with a possible D match to TRBD2 (6 bases). V lost 9 bases and J 2 bases, leaving 23 bases between the germline ends. The CDR3 extends over 17 amino acids. The CDR3 DNA reads as TGTGCCAGTAAAAGTCGGGGGAGGAGGTCCCCCTACAATGAGCAGTTCTTC. Translation: CASKSRGRRSPYNEQFF.

Note on this clonotype: A much larger clone lies one base from this, so it may be a read error. Without the conserved terminal phenylalanine or tryptophan, this CDR3 likely stems from a read error. The chain couples TRBV11-1 to TRBJ2-1, with TRBD2 identical over 12 bases. The CDR3 consists of 15 residues. V shed 3 bases and J 8 bases; nucleotides not matched to a gene: 5. Germline CDR1 SGHAT, CDR2 FQDESV (reference sequence). This chain's CDR3 is CASSFFASGRDEQFL. DNA of the CDR3: TGTGCCAGCAGCTTCTTCGCTAGCGGGAGGGATGAGCAGTTCTTG.

This clonotype showed up many times. The CDR3 loop is CASSLTREQGARGAFF. CDR3 DNA: TGTGCCAGCAGCTTAACCAGGGAACAGGGCGCTAGGGGAGCTTTCTTT. This chain uses TRBV7-9 with TRBJ1-1, with a possible D match to TRBD1 (6 bases). This CDR3 contains 16 residues. Trimming stripped 2 bases from V and 10 bases from J, with 23 bases between. Germline V lookup: CDR1 SEHNR, CDR2 FQNEAQ (reference sequence).

This clonotype was counted a few times. The V and J genes are TRBV3-1 and TRBJ2-7; 11 bases fit TRBD2. V lost 2 bases to trimming and J lost 4 bases; unmatched junction nucleotides: 4. The CDR3 consists of 15 residues. Per germline, CDR1 LGHDT and CDR2 YNNKEL (reference sequence). CDR3 residues: CASSQTSGSFYEQYF. CDR3 sequence (DNA): TGTGCCAGCAGCCAAACTAGCGGGAGTTTTTACGAGCAGTACTTC.

This clonotype has ten or more counts. The rearrangement uses TRBV6-5 and TRBJ2-5; 12 positions agree with TRBD2. The germline gives CDR1 MNHEY, CDR2 SVGAGI. The CDR3 totals 13 residues. Trimming cost V 4 bases and J 9 bases; bases outside gene matches: 3. The CDR3 is CASSSTSGSPQYF. CDR3 nucleotide sequence: TGTGCCAGCAGTTCGACTAGCGGGAGTCCCCAGTACTTC.

This clonotype was seen repeatedly, ten times or more. The chain couples TRBV12-3 or TRBV12-4 to TRBJ2-1; D may be TRBD1 (5 bases). This CDR3 has 11 residues. Trimming took 7 bases from V and 9 from J, leaving 10 bases between them. The CDR3 DNA follows: TGTGCCAGCACCCTTAGGGGTGAGCAGTTCTTC. Translated, it gives CASTLRGEQFF.

This clonotype was detected once. V and J are TRBV2 and TRBJ1-2; 7 positions match TRBD1. J lost 2 bases, V lost 5 bases, and 5 bases had no gene match. The CDR3 length is 14 residues. Germline V gene sequence: CDR1 SNHLY, CDR2 FYNNEI. The CDR3 DNA sequence: TGTGCCAGCAGTCGCGGGACAGAAAACTATGGCTACACCTTC. This gives the protein CASSRGTENYGYTF.

This clonotype showed up many times. The chain employs TRBV12-3 or TRBV12-4 and TRBJ2-6; D may be TRBD2 (6 bases). There are 18 residues in the CDR3. V lost 2 bases and J lost 2, with 16 bases in between. The CDR3 DNA is TGTGCCAGCAGTTTAAGCTTTCTGGGAGGAGCTGGGGCCAACGTCCTGACTTTC. This encodes CASSLSFLGGAGANVLTF.

The chain employs TRBV9 and TRBJ2-1; TRBD2 matches 7 bases. CDR1 and CDR2 (germline): SGDLS, YYNGEE. Unmatched junction bases numbered 16, after V lost 0 bases and J lost 7 bases. CDR3 length equals 18 residues. For the CDR3, the DNA is TGTGCCAGCAGCGTAGCCTACACTAGCGCGGCCTTCGAAAATGAGCAGTTCTTC. Translated, it gives CASSVAYTSAAFENEQFF.

This clonotype has only a few counts. The genes are TRBV19 and TRBJ2-1, with 14 bases lining up with TRBD2. The CDR3 length is 18 residues. Unmatched junction bases numbered 10, after V lost 7 bases and J lost 2 bases. Germline assignment: CDR1 LNHDA and CDR2 SQIVND (reference sequence). CDR3 residues: CASTPGLAGGRAYNEQFF. The CDR3 DNA follows: TGTGCCAGTACCCCAGGACTAGCGGGAGGAAGAGCCTACAATGAGCAGTTCTTC.

This clonotype was recorded a few times. The chain has TRBV3-1 and TRBJ2-7; 7 nucleotides agree with TRBD2. This CDR3 comprises 16 residues. The junction had 12 bases not matched to a gene; V was cut back by 0 bases and J by 7 bases. Germline CDR1 reads LGHDT; CDR2 reads YNNKEL (reference sequence). Written as DNA, the CDR3 is TGTGCCAGCAGCCAAGATTCACTAGCGAGTCCGCGGGAGCAGTACTTC. Its protein is CASSQDSLASPREQYF.

This clonotype was seen many times. The chain has TRBV5-1 and TRBJ2-1; the D is unclear. This CDR3 has 14 amino acids. CDR1 and CDR2 (germline): SGHRS, YFSETQ. The germline V and J ends were trimmed by 6 bases and 0 bases, with 10 bases remaining between them. The CDR3 DNA sequence: TGCGCCAGCAATCCACCTAACTCCTACAATGAGCAGTTCTTC. Translating it yields CASNPPNSYNEQFF.

This clonotype appeared a few times. The genes are TRBV4-1 and TRBJ2-1; D is undetermined. Germline-derived CDR1 and CDR2 are MGHRA and YSYEKL. V was trimmed by 0 bases and J by 5 bases, leaving 14 bases between them. The CDR3 consists of 16 residues. CDR3 sequence (DNA): TGCGCCAGCAGCCAAGATCGGGCGGCAGAGAACAATGAGCAGTTCTTC. Translating gives CASSQDRAAENNEQFF.